A single sample is the source of the 18 T cell receptor beta chains below, sequenced in a study of CD8 T cells in Susac syndrome. cDNA came from roughly 0.53 to 1 ug RNA primed by random hexamers. TCRdb itself ran the immunoSEQ multiplex PCR reads through MiXCR, one entry per CDR3 protein. The table shows a few hundred thousand distinct CDR3 sequences, with over 90% occurring only once. Material for sequencing was CD4+ T cells from PBMCs. The receptors shown here come from a human donor with multiple sclerosis.

The rearrangement uses TRBV23-1 and TRBJ2-6, with a possible D match to TRBD1 (6 bases). TRBV23-1 is noted as an ORF with a role that remains uncertain. This CDR3 comprises 20 residues. Trimming shortened V by 4 bases and J by 0 bases, and 22 bases separated the two germline ends. The CDR3 region is CASSRHGSGTPSSGANVLTF. In nucleotides, the CDR3 is TGCGCCAGCAGTCGCCATGGATCCGGGACACCGAGCTCTGGGGCCAACGTCCTGACTTTC.

The DNA for the CDR3 is TGTGCCAGCAGCATGGGACAGGGATTGGAGACCCAGTACTTC. Translating it yields CASSMGQGLETQYF. The gene calls are TRBV4-2 and TRBJ2-5; TRBD1 matches 9 bases. Germline-derived CDR1 and CDR2 are LGHNA and YNFKEQ. The CDR3 contains 14 residues. V shed 5 bases and J 5 bases; nucleotides not matched to a gene: 6.

The chain combines TRBV27 with TRBJ2-7; 8 bases agree with TRBD1. Losses at the gene ends were 2 bases for V and 5 bases for J; bases not matched to a gene: 8. CDR1 is MNHEY and CDR2 is SMNVEV in the germline V gene (reference sequence). The CDR3 covers 15 residues. The CDR3 reads CASSLEGRGRHEQYF. The CDR3 region has the DNA TGTGCCAGCAGTTTAGAGGGCAGGGGGCGGCACGAGCAGTACTTC.

The chain joins TRBV11-2 to TRBJ2-3, with D possibly called TRBD1 or TRBD2 (5 bases each). The germline V gene encodes CDR1 SGHAT and CDR2 FQNNGV. Trimming shortened V by 1 base and J by 6 bases, and 17 bases separated the two germline ends. This CDR3 has 16 amino acids. The CDR3 coding sequence is TGTGCCAGCAGCTTAGGGGTGAGGGGCCGATGGGATACGCAGTATTTT. Its protein product is CASSLGVRGRWDTQYF. Together with reference TRBV11-2 and TRBJ2-3, the CDR3 gives the full variable domain: EAGVAQSPRYKIIEKRQSVAFWCNPISGHATLYWYQQILGQGPKLLIQFQNNGVVDDSQLPKDRFSAERLKGVDSTLKIQPAKLEDSAVYLCASSLGVRGRWDTQYFGPGTRLTVL.

V gene TRBV3-1 combines with J gene TRBJ1-5; a weak D match, TRBD1 (6 bases). V lost 1 base to trimming and J lost 6 bases, with 13 bases between them. Germline loops: CDR1 LGHDT, CDR2 YNNKEL (reference sequence). This CDR3 is 15 amino acids long. This CDR3 is CASSQGRGGTQPQHF. The CDR3 DNA reads as TGTGCCAGCAGCCAAGGCAGGGGTGGGACTCAGCCCCAGCATTTT.

This clonotype was counted once. V gene TRBV4-2 combines with J gene TRBJ1-6, with D possibly being TRBD1 (5 bases). The CDR3 length is 17 residues. Germline V gene sequence: CDR1 LGHNA, CDR2 YNFKEQ. V dropped 0 bases and J dropped 6 bases, with 15 bases sitting between them. The DNA for the CDR3 is TGTGCCAGCAGCCAAGATCAATTGGGGAGGGGTAATTCACCCCTCCACTTT. This gives the protein CASSQDQLGRGNSPLHF.

This clonotype appeared once. The V call is TRBV19, the J call TRBJ1-1; no clear D gene. Germline CDR1 LNHDA, CDR2 SQIVND (reference sequence). Trimming left V 7 bases short and J 3 bases short, with 12 bases between. This CDR3 comprises 13 residues. The CDR3 sequence: CASTPGGHTEAFF. The CDR3 bases are TGTGCCAGTACCCCCGGAGGGCACACTGAAGCTTTCTTT.

J is TRBJ1-2 and V is TRBV30; D unclear. The germline V gene has CDR1 GTSNPN and CDR2 SVGIG (reference sequence). The CDR3 consists of 13 residues. V lost 3 bases and J 7 bases, leaving 15 bases between the germline ends. The CDR3 is CAWSSFEGFGYTF. In nucleotides, the CDR3 is TGTGCCTGGAGCTCTTTCGAGGGTTTTGGCTACACCTTC.

The chain employs TRBV12-5 and TRBJ1-5; D is uncertain. This CDR3 has 13 residues. Trimming shortened V by 1 base and J by 10 bases, and 11 bases separated the two germline ends. Germline V gene data show CDR1 as LGHNT and CDR2 as FRNRAP. Here the CDR3 DNA reads TGTGCTAGTGGTTTGGAGGAGCGGTTCCCCCAGCATTTT. Its protein is CASGLEERFPQHF.

V gene TRBV20-1 combines with J gene TRBJ2-3; a weak D match, TRBD2 (7 bases). V was pared by 6 bases and J by 4 bases, with 20 bases between. This CDR3 spans 15 amino acids. In germline, CDR1 is DFQATT, CDR2 SNEGSKA (reference sequence). CDR3 loop: CSARRGAGSADTQYF. CDR3 bases: TGCAGTGCCCGTCGGGGGGCAGGTTCGGCAGATACGCAGTATTTT.

V and J are TRBV11-2 and TRBJ1-6; D is possibly TRBD1 (6 bases). Germline-derived CDR1 and CDR2 are SGHAT and FQNNGV. Trimming removed 5 bases at V and 7 bases at J, with 18 bases between. The CDR3 is 16 residues long. CDR3: CASSLHPGAGNSPLHF. The CDR3 DNA sequence: TGTGCCAGCAGCCTACACCCAGGGGCTGGGAATTCACCCCTCCACTTT.

V usage is TRBV20-1 and J usage is TRBJ1-2, with D unresolved. Germline V gives CDR1 DFQATT, CDR2 SNEGSKA (reference sequence). The germline V and J ends were trimmed by 3 bases and 6 bases, with 14 bases remaining between them. CDR3 length equals 13 residues. The CDR3 nucleotides read TGCAGTGCTAGTGGGTGGGCCGAGAATGGCTACACCTTC. Translated, it gives CSASGWAENGYTF.

This rearrangement joins TRBV7-9 to TRBJ2-3; 13 bases are shared with TRBD2. CDR1 is SEHNR, CDR2 FQNEAQ, per germline (reference sequence). The CDR3 is made up of 15 amino acids. Unmatched junction bases numbered 3, after V lost 5 bases and J lost 4 bases. The CDR3 nucleotides are TGTGCCAGCAGCCGGACTAGCGGGGGCTCAGATACGCAGTATTTT. As protein: CASSRTSGGSDTQYF.

The chain carries TRBV7-9 and TRBJ1-1; D is ambiguous. Germline-derived CDR1 and CDR2 are SEHNR and FQNEAQ (reference sequence). The CDR3 runs to 14 residues. Trimming cost V 3 bases and J 0 bases, with 8 bases left between them. The CDR3 nucleotides read TGTGCCAGCAGCTTGTCTGGGCTGAACACTGAAGCTTTCTTT. Translation: CASSLSGLNTEAFF.

The genes are TRBV20-1 and TRBJ1-6; D is possibly TRBD1 (5 bases). The V gene's germline CDR1 is DFQATT and CDR2 SNEGSKA (reference sequence). The germline V and J ends were trimmed by 3 bases and 10 bases, with 13 bases remaining between them. This CDR3 spans 13 amino acids. The CDR3 sequence is CSASPGVGSPLHF. CDR3 sequence (DNA): TGCAGTGCTAGTCCGGGGGTCGGATCACCCCTCCACTTT.

The chain uses TRBV5-1 and TRBJ2-2; perhaps TRBD1 as D (6 bases). V lost 0 bases, J lost 1 base, and 7 bases lay in between. This CDR3 contains 15 residues. The germline gives CDR1 SGHRS, CDR2 YFSETQ. The CDR3 region is CASSLDRVNTGELFF. In DNA, the CDR3 is TGCGCCAGCAGCTTGGACAGGGTGAACACCGGGGAGCTGTTTTTT.

V gene TRBV29-1 combines with J gene TRBJ1-1, with a weak D call TRBD1 (6 bases). Trimming cost V 8 bases and J 8 bases, with 18 bases left between them. This CDR3 has 12 residues. In germline, CDR1 is SQVTM, CDR2 ANQGSEA. The DNA for the CDR3 is TGCAGCACTTCCCAGAGGGGGACAGAAGCTTTCTTT. This codes for CSTSQRGTEAFF.

The chain links TRBV7-9 to TRBJ2-5, with D perhaps TRBD2 (5 bases). The CDR3 runs to 15 residues. The V end was cut by 7 bases, the J end by 5 bases, with 20 bases between. The germline V gene has CDR1 SEHNR and CDR2 FQNEAQ (reference sequence). The CDR3 is CASTPPGVRGETQYF. Written as DNA, the CDR3 is TGTGCCAGCACCCCCCCTGGGGTTAGAGGGGAGACCCAGTACTTC.